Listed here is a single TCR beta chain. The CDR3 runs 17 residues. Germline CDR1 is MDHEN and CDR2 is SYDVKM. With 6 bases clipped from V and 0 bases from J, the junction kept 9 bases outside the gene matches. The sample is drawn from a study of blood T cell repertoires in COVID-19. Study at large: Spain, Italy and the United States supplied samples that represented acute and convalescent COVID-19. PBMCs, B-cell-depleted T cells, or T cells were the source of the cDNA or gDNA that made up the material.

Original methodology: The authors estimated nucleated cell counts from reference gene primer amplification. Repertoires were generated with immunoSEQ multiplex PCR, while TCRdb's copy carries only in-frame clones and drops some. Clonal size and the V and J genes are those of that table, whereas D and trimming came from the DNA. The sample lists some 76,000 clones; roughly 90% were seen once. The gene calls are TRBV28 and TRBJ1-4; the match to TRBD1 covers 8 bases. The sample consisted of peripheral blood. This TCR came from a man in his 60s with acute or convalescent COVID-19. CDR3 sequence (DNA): TGTGCCAGCAGGCGCCCCGGGACAGGTGCAACTAATGAAAAACTGTTTTTT. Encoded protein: CASRRPGTGATNEKLFF. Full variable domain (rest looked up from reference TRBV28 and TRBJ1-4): DVKVTQSSRYLVKRTGEKVFLECVQDMDHENMFWYRQDPGLGLRLIYFSYDVKMKEKGDIPEGYSVSREKKERFSLILESASTNQTSMYLCASRRPGTGATNEKLFFGSGTQLSVL.